This T cell receptor (beta chain) appears in the sequencing data of a study of cytomegalovirus exposure and HLA in healthy donors. The study ran its PCR with 60 Vbeta and 13 Jbeta primers. Some clones are missing from TCRdb's copy, which holds only in-frame ones; the method was immunoSEQ multiplex PCR. Reported are roughly 110,000 clones; the ten largest clones contain approximately 6.8%. Overall study findings and caveats: In a later analysis, V- and J-gene trimming of beta chains associated with a DCLRE1C missense variant, replicated independently. Follow-up analysis found HLA locus-dependent TCR association rates, highest for DRB1 and lowest for HLA-C.

Donors in the study were healthy people who gave bone marrow. Regarding this clone: Its specificity is unknown.

The germline gives CDR1 MDHEN, CDR2 SYDVKM. The CDR3 contains 15 residues. This sequence was found in a man between 40 and 49 years old in good health and CMV-seropositive. The chain recombines TRBV28 with TRBJ1-1; D is unresolved. Sequencing was performed on PBMCs. The DNA of the CDR3 is TGTGCTACCACAGACGGGGTCTACATGAACACTGAAGCTTTCTTT. Amino acid sequence: CATTDGVYMNTEAFF.